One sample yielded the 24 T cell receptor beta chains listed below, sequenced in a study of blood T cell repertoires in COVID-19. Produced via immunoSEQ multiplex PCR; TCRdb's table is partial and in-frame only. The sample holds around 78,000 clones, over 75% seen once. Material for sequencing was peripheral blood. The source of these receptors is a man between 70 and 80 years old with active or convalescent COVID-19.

The CDR3 DNA follows: TGTGCCAGCAGCTCGATAGCGGGAACCCAAGAGACCCAGTACTTC. Its translation is CASSSIAGTQETQYF. The chain carries TRBV7-6 and TRBJ2-5, with 8 bases matching TRBD2. Per germline, CDR1 SGHVS and CDR2 FNYEAQ. V lost 4 bases to trimming and J lost 1 base; unmatched junction nucleotides: 5. CDR3 size: 15 residues.

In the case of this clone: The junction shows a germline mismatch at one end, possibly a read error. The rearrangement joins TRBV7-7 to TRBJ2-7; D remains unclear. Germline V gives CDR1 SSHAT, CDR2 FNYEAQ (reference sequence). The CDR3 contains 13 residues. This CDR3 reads CASSSIPAGEQYF. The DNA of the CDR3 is TGTGCTAGCAGCTCTATTCCCGCTGGCGAGCAGTACTTC.

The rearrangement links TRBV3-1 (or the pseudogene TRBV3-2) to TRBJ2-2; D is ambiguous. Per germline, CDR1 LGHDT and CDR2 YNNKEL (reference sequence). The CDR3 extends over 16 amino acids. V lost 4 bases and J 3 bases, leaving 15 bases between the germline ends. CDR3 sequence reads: CASSLQIQRDTGELFF. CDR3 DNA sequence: TGTGCCAGCAGCCTCCAAATACAGAGAGACACCGGGGAGCTGTTTTTT.

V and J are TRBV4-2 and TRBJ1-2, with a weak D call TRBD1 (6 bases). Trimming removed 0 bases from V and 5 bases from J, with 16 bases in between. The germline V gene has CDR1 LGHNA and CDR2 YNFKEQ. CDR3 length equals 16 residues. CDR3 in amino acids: CASSQDLMGAAYGYTF. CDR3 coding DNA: TGTGCCAGCAGCCAAGATCTAATGGGGGCAGCTTATGGCTACACCTTC.

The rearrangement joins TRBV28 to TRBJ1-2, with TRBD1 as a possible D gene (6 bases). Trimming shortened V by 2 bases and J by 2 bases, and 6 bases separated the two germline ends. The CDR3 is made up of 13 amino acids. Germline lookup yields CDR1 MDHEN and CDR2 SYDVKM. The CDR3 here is CASSLDRNYGYTF. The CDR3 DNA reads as TGTGCCAGCAGTTTAGACAGGAACTATGGCTACACCTTC.

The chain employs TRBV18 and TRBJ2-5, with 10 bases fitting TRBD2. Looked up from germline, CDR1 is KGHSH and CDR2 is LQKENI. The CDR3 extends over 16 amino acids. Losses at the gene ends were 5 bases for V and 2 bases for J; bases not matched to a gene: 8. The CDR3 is CASSLLAGTGQETQYF. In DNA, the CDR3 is TGTGCCAGCTCATTACTAGCGGGAACTGGGCAAGAGACCCAGTACTTC.

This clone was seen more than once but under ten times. The CDR3 sequence: CASRARGGRPYNEQFF. In DNA form, the CDR3 reads TGTGCCAGCAGGGCGCGGGGGGGGCGCCCCTACAATGAGCAGTTCTTC. J is TRBJ2-1 and V is TRBV2, with TRBD2 identical over 9 bases. This CDR3 is 16 amino acids long. Germline V gene lookup returns CDR1 SNHLY and CDR2 FYNNEI. V was clipped by 6 bases and J by 2 bases; unmatched bases: 8.

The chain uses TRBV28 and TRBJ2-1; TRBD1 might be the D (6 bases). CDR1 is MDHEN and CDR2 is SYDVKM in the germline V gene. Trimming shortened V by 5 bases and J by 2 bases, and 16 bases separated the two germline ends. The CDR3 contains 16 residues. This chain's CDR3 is CASSLPGASTYNEQFF. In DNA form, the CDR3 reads TGTGCCAGCAGTCTCCCAGGGGCAAGCACCTACAATGAGCAGTTCTTC.

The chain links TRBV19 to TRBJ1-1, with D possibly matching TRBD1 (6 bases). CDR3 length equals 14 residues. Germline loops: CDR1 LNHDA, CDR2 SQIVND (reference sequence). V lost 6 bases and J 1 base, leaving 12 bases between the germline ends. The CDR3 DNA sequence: TGTGCCAGTAGGGAAGTAGGGGGGAACACTGAAGCTTTCTTT. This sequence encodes CASREVGGNTEAFF.

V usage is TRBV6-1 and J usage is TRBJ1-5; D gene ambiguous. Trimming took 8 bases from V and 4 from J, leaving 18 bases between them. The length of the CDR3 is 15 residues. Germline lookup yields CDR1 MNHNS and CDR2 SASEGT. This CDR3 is CASGQAAGGNQPQHF. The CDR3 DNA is TGTGCCAGCGGTCAAGCCGCCGGCGGTAATCAGCCCCAGCATTTT.

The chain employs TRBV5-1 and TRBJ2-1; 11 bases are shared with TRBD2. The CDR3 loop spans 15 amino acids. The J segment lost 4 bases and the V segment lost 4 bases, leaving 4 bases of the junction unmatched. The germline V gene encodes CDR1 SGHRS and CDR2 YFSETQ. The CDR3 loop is CASSLGLAAYNEQFF. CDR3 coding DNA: TGCGCCAGCAGCCTGGGACTAGCGGCTTACAATGAGCAGTTCTTC. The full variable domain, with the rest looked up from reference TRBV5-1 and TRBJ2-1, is KAGVTQTPRYLIKTRGQQVTLSCSPISGHRSVSWYQQTPGQGLQFLFEYFSETQRNKGNFPGRFSGRQFSNSRSEMNVSTLELGDSALYLCASSLGLAAYNEQFFGPGTRLTVL.

CDR3 sequence reads: CASSFNRGGEAFF. In nucleotides, the CDR3 is TGTGCCAGCAGTTTCAACAGGGGCGGTGAAGCTTTCTTT. This chain joins TRBV27 and TRBJ1-1; 7 bases map to TRBD1. The V segment lost 3 bases and the J segment 7 bases; nucleotides outside the gene matches: 5. The CDR3 is made up of 13 amino acids. CDR1 and CDR2 from the germline V gene are MNHEY and SMNVEV (reference sequence).

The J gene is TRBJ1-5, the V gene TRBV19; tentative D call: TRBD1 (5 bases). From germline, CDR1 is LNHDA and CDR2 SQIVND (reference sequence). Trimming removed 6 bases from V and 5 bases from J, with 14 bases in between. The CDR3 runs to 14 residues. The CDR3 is CASRRAGLDQPQHF. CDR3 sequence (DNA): TGTGCCAGTAGGCGCGCGGGGCTGGATCAGCCCCAGCATTTT.

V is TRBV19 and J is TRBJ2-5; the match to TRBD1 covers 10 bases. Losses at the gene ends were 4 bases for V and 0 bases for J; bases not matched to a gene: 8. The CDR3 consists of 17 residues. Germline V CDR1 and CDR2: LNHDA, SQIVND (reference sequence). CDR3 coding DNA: TGTGCCAGTAGTAACTGGGGACAGGGGAAGTACCAAGAGACCCAGTACTTC. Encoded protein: CASSNWGQGKYQETQYF.

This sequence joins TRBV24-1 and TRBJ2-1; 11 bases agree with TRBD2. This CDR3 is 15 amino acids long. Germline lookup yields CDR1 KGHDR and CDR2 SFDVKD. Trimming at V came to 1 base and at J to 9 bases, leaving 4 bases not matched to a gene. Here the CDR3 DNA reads TGTGCCACCAGTGATTTAACTAGCGGGAGAGGTGAGCAGTTCTTC. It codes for CATSDLTSGRGEQFF.

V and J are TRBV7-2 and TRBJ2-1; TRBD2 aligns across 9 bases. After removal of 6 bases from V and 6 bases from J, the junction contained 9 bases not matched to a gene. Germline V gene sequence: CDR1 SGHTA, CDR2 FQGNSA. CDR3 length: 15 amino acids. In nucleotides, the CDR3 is TGTGCCAGCAGAACAGCGGGACTAGCAGGCAATGAGCAGTTCTTC. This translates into CASRTAGLAGNEQFF.

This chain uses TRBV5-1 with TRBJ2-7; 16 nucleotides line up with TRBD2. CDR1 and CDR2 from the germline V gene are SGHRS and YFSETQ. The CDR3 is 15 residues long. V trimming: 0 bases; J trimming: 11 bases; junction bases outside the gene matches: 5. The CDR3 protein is CASSLEGTSGRVKYF. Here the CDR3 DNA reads TGCGCCAGCAGCTTGGAGGGGACTAGCGGGAGGGTGAAGTACTTC.

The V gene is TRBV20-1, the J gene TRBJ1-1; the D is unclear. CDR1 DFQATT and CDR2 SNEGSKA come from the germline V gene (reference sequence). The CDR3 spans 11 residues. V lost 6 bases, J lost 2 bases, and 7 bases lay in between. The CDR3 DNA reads TGCAGTGCCTTAGTAAACACTGAAGCTTTCTTT. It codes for CSALVNTEAFF.

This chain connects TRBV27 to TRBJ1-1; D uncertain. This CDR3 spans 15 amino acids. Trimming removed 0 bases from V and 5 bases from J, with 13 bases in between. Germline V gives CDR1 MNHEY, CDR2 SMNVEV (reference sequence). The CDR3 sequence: CASSLSSSSWTEAFF. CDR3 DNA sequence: TGTGCCAGCAGTTTATCCTCCAGTTCGTGGACTGAAGCTTTCTTT.

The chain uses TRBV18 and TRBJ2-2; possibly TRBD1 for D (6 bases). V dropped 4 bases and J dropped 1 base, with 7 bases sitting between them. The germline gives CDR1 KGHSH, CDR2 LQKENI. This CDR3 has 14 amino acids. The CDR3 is CASSQQGNTGELFF. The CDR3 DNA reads TGTGCCAGCTCACAACAGGGGAACACCGGGGAGCTGTTTTTT.

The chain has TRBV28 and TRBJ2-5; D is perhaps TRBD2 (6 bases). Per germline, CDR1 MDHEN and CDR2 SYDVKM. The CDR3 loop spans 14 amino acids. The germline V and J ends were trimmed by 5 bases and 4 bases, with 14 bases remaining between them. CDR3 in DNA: TGTGCCAGCAGTGTGGACGGAGGGCGAGAGACCCAGTACTTC. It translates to CASSVDGGRETQYF.

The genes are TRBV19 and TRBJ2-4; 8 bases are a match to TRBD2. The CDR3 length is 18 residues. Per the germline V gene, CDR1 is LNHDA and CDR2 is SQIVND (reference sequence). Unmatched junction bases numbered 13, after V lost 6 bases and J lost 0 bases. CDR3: CASSRDFSGTGAKNIQYF. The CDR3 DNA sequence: TGTGCCAGTAGCCGTGACTTTAGCGGGACTGGAGCCAAAAACATTCAGTACTTC.

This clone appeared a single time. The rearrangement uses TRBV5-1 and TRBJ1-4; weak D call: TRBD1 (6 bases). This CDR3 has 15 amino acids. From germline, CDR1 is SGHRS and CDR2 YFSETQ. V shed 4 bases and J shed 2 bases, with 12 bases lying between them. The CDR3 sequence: CASSLTGMTNEKLFF. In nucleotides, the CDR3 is TGCGCCAGCAGCCTCACAGGGATGACTAATGAAAAACTGTTTTTT.

This chain's CDR3 is CASSWGPGGSGNTIYF. CDR3 DNA sequence: TGTGCCAGCAGTTGGGGGCCGGGGGGCTCTGGAAACACCATATATTTT. The V and J genes are TRBV6-2 or TRBV6-3 and TRBJ1-3; TRBD1 might be the D (6 bases). CDR1 is MNHEY and CDR2 is SVGEGT in the germline V gene. The CDR3 covers 16 residues. Trimming removed 4 bases at V and 0 bases at J, with 13 bases between.